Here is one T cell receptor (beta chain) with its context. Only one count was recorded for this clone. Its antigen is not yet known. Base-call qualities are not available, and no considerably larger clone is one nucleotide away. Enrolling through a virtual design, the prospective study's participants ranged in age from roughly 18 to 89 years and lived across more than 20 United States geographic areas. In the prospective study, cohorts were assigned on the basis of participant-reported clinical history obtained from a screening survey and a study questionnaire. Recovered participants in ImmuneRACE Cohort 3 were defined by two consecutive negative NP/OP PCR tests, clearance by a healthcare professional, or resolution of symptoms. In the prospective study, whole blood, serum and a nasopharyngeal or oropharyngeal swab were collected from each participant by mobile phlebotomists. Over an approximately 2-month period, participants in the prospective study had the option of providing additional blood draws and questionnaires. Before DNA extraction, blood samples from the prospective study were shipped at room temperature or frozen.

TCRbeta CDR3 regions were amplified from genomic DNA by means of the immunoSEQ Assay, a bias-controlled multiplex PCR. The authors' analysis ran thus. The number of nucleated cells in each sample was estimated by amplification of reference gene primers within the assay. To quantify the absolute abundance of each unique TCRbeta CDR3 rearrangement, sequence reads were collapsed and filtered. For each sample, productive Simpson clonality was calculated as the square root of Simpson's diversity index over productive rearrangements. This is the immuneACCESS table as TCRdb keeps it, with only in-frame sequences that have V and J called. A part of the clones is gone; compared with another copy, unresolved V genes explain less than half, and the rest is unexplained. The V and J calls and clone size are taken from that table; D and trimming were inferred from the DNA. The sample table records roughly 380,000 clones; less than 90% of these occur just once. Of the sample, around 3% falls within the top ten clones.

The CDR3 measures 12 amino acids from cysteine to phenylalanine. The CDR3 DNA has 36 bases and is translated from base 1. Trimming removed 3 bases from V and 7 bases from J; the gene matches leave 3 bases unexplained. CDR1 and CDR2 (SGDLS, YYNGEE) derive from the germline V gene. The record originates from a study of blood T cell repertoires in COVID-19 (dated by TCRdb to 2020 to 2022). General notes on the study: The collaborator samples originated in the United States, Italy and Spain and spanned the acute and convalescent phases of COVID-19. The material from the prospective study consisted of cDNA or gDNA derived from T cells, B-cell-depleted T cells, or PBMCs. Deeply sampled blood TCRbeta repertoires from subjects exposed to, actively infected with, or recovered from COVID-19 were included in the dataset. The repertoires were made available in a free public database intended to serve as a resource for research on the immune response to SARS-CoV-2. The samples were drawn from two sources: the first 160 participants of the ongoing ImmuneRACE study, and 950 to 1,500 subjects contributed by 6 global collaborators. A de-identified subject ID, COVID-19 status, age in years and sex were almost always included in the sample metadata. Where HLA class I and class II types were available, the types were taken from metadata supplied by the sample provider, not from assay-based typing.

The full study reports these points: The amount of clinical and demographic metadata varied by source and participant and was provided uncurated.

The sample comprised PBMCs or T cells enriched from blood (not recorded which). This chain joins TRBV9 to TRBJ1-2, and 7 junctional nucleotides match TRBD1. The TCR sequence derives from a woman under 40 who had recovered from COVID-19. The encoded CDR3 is CASSGDRVGYTF. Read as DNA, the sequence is TGTGCCAGCAGCGGAGACAGGGTTGGCTACACCTTC. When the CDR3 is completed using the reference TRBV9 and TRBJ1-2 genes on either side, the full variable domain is DSGVTQTPKHLITATGQRVTLRCSPRSGDLSVYWYQQSLDQGLQFLIQYYNGEERAKGNILERFSAQQFPDLHSELNLSSLELGDSALYFCASSGDRVGYTFGSGTRLTVV.